This T cell receptor (beta chain) was sequenced in a study of beta chain features in type 1 diabetes. Study results and caveats: A possible short-template PCR bias applies equally to patients and controls. In every one of the four CD4+ subsets, TCRB CDR3s were moderately but significantly shorter in Type 1 diabetes patients. Using cDNA template may skew counts toward highly expressing activated cells.

The whole isolated RNA underwent reverse transcription, so sequencing captured expressed TCRB transcripts. Sequencing used immunoSEQ multiplex PCR; TCRdb keeps in-frame clones, though not all of them. The data show approximately 260,000 clones, 24% seen once. This clone turned up a few times. Its antigen is unidentified. Trimming removed 0 bases from V and 2 bases from J; junction bases left unmatched: 10. CDR3 length: 18 amino acids. Germline V gives CDR1 GTSNPN, CDR2 SVGIG (reference sequence). The chain couples TRBV30 to TRBJ2-5; 12 bases agree with TRBD2. The sequencing input was naive CD4+ T cells from blood. The TCR sequence derives from a woman younger than 45 with type 1 diabetes. The CDR3 DNA reads as TGTGCCTGGAGTGTACGAAGGACTAGCGGGAAATCACAAGAGACCCAGTACTTC. Protein product: CAWSVRRTSGKSQETQYF. Using reference TRBV30 and TRBJ2-5 for the parts outside the CDR3, the full variable domain is SQTIHQWPATLVQPVGSPLSLECTVEGTSNPNLYWYRQAAGRGLQLLFYSVGIGQISSEVPQNLSASRPQDRQFILSSKKLLLSDSGFYLCAWSVRRTSGKSQETQYFGPGTRLLVL.